This T cell receptor beta chain was recorded in a study of shared clonotypes between healthy human individuals. General study points: Naive subsets, compared against memory subsets, generally had larger estimated richness values.

The repertoire was sequenced with immunoSEQ multiplex PCR; TCRdb's copy has only in-frame clones and lacks some. The sample holds 740,000 or so clones, roughly 72% seen once. The CDR3 length is 16 residues. V trimming: 4 bases; J trimming: 1 base; junction bases outside the gene matches: 8. Looked up from germline, CDR1 is SGHRS and CDR2 is YFSETQ. With respect to this clone: What it recognizes is unknown.

This receptor was identified in a woman aged 25-40 years in good health. Sequencing was carried out using memory CD4+ T cells sorted from blood. Indicated subset: CD45RA-negative fraction. This chain uses TRBV5-1 with TRBJ2-3; the match to TRBD1 covers 8 bases. The CDR3 protein is CASSGLDRAGTDTQYF. CDR3 bases: TGCGCCAGCAGCGGGCTGGACAGGGCGGGCACAGATACGCAGTATTTT.